This is a list of T cell receptor beta chains from one sample in a study of chemoradiotherapy in HPV16-positive cancers. Profiled with immunoSEQ multiplex PCR; TCRdb holds only in-frame clones, not every one. The sample lists around 5,300 clones; 70% to 90% were seen once. Sequenced here: tumor tissue, sampled from a patient who underwent chemoradiotherapy. These receptors originate from a human donor with HPV-associated anogenital cancer. Both conserved end residues are part of each CDR3. D genes are given only for firm matches. A row's size may be missing; if present it is once, few, many or a size class.

clone_size,j_call,d_call,v_call,cdr3_nt,cdr3_aa
-,TRBJ1-3,-,TRBV5-1,TGCGCCAGCAGCTGGGACGGTGGTGGAAACACCATATATTTT,CASSWDGGGNTIYF
-,TRBJ2-5,-,TRBV29-1,TGCAGCGCCCCAGCCGAGGCCCAAGAGACCCAGTACTTC,CSAPAEAQETQYF
-,TRBJ2-3,TRBD1,TRBV14,TGTGCCAGCAGCCTCGGACAGGGCAGGACCTTAAGCACAGATACGCAGTATTTT,CASSLGQGRTLSTDTQYF
-,TRBJ2-7,-,TRBV6-5,TGTGCCAGCAGTCGTGGGACCACCTACGAGCAGTACTTC,CASSRGTTYEQYF
-,TRBJ2-3,-,TRBV5-4,TGTGCCAGCAGCTTGGGGGCCCTCGAGCCGAGCACAGATACGCAGTATTTT,CASSLGALEPSTDTQYF
-,TRBJ2-1,-,TRBV27,TGTGCCAGCAATGCGCGGGTAAATTTGGATGAGCAGTTCTTC,CASNARVNLDEQFF
-,TRBJ1-1,-,TRBV29-1,TGCAGCGCAGGGACCACTGAAGCTTTCTTT,CSAGTTEAFF
-,TRBJ1-3,-,TRBV7-6,TGTGCCAGCAGCGATACCTCTGGAAACACCATATATTTT,CASSDTSGNTIYF
-,TRBJ2-3,TRBD2,TRBV27,TGTGCCAGCAGTTACGCCTTAGTAGCGGGAGCGGGCACAGATACGCAGTATTTT,CASSYALVAGAGTDTQYF
-,TRBJ2-3,TRBD2,TRBV15,TGTGCCACCAGCACGGGACTAGCGGCGGGCACAGATACGCAGTATTTT,CATSTGLAAGTDTQYF
-,TRBJ2-3,-,TRBV7-6,TGTGCCAGCACCACCTGGAGCGGGAGCACAGATACGCAGTATTTT,CASTTWSGSTDTQYF
-,TRBJ2-3,-,TRBV20-1,TGCAGTGCCACGCAGGTAGATACGCAGTATTTT,CSATQVDTQYF
-,TRBJ2-7,TRBD2,TRBV7-9,TGTGCCAGCAGCCGGGGACTAGCGGGAGGCTTTACCTACGAGCAGTACTTC,CASSRGLAGGFTYEQYF
-,TRBJ2-5,-,TRBV5-1,TGCGCCAGCAGCTTGGGGGGCCAGGGGACCCAGTACTTC,CASSLGGQGTQYF
-,TRBJ1-2,-,TRBV28,TGTGCCAGCAGTTCGTTCGGGCGGGGCTACACCTTC,CASSSFGRGYTF
-,TRBJ2-7,TRBD2,TRBV28,TGTGCCAGCAGTTTTCTCGGGCCGGGAGGGAGAGGCGAGCAGTACTTC,CASSFLGPGGRGEQYF
large,TRBJ2-5,TRBD2,TRBV19,TGTGCCAGTAGTAGGACTAGCGGGAGTATGGAGACCCAGTACTTC,CASSRTSGSMETQYF
-,TRBJ2-7,TRBD2,TRBV6-5,TGTGCCAGCAGTTACCGCGCGGGAGTGGACGAGCAGTACTTC,CASSYRAGVDEQYF
-,TRBJ2-5,TRBD2,TRBV6-5,TGTGCCAGCAGTTCCGGGGGGGGTCGGGGAGAGACCCAGTACTTC,CASSSGGGRGETQYF
-,TRBJ2-2,-,TRBV4-3,TGCGCCAGCAGCCAAGATGCGGAGTTGAACACCGGGGAGCTGTTTTTT,CASSQDAELNTGELFF
-,TRBJ2-1,-,TRBV29-1,TGCAGCGTTGACCTCGGGCTGGGTGAGCAGTTCTTC,CSVDLGLGEQFF
-,TRBJ2-7,-,TRBV14,TGTGCCAGCAGCCAAGCCCTCCTACGGCAGGGCAGCGAGCAGTACTTC,CASSQALLRQGSEQYF
-,TRBJ2-1,TRBD2,TRBV5-8,TGTGCCAGCAGCTCTCTAGCGGGGTCCTACAATGAGCAGTTCTTC,CASSSLAGSYNEQFF
once,TRBJ2-7,-,TRBV6-1,TGTGCCAGCACCTTGAGACAAGTGGGGTCCTACGAGCAGTACTTC,CASTLRQVGSYEQYF
-,TRBJ2-3,-,TRBV15,TGTGCCACCAGCAGAGATCGCCACCCAGGGGAGACGCAGTATTTT,CATSRDRHPGETQYF
-,TRBJ1-2,-,TRBV28,TGTGCCAGCAGTTTACCGGGACCGTCCTATGGCTACACCTTC,CASSLPGPSYGYTF
few,TRBJ1-5,-,TRBV5-1,TGCGCCAGCAGCTTGGCTGGGGTACGCGGCCAGCCCCAGCATTTT,CASSLAGVRGQPQHF
-,TRBJ1-3,-,TRBV5-5,TGTGCCAGCAGCCCGGGACATGAGGGAAACACCATATATTTT,CASSPGHEGNTIYF
few,TRBJ2-7,-,TRBV18,TGTGCCAGCTCACCGACAGGTACAGGCCTGAGGGGAGAGCAGTACTTC,CASSPTGTGLRGEQYF
-,TRBJ2-4,-,TRBV5-1,TGCGCCAGCAGCTTGGAGGGGTCCTCAGCTGTAGCCAAAAACATTCAGTACTTC,CASSLEGSSAVAKNIQYF
few,TRBJ2-7,-,TRBV30,TGTGCCTGGAGTTACCCGGGGACCCCCTACGAGCAGTACTTC,CAWSYPGTPYEQYF
-,TRBJ2-5,-,TRBV5-1,TGCGCCAGCAGCTTGAGTCTAGCAGAAGAGACCCAGTACTTC,CASSLSLAEETQYF
-,TRBJ1-5,-,TRBV2,TGTGCCAGAGTTCCAGGGAAGAATCAGCCCCAGCATTTT,CARVPGKNQPQHF
-,TRBJ1-2,-,TRBV29-1,TGCAGCGGGGGGGAGGGAAATCATGGCTACACCTTC,CSGGEGNHGYTF
once,TRBJ1-4,-,TRBV29-1,TGCAGCGTTGCTAATGAAAAACTGTTTTTT,CSVANEKLFF
-,TRBJ2-3,-,TRBV5-1,TGCGCCAGCAGCTTGGAAATTCAACCCACAGATACGCAGTATTTT,CASSLEIQPTDTQYF
-,TRBJ2-7,-,TRBV18,TGTGCCAGCTCACCACTTGGCTACGAGCAGTACTTC,CASSPLGYEQYF
-,TRBJ1-1,TRBD1,TRBV5-1,TGCGCCAGCAGCCAACAGGGGATTAACACTGAAGCTTTCTTT,CASSQQGINTEAFF
-,TRBJ1-3,-,TRBV29-1,TGCAGCCTCCATAGAGGGGACTACTCTGGAAACACCATATATTTT,CSLHRGDYSGNTIYF
-,TRBJ2-3,-,TRBV11-3,TGTGCCAGCAGCTTCGAGGGGGGCACAGATACGCAGTATTTT,CASSFEGGTDTQYF
-,TRBJ2-7,-,TRBV30,TGTGCCTGGAGTGTACGTCCCACGGGCTACGAGCAGTACTTC,CAWSVRPTGYEQYF
-,TRBJ2-2,-,TRBV5-1,TGCGCCAGCAGCTTGGACGGTACCGGGGAGCTGTTTTTT,CASSLDGTGELFF
-,TRBJ2-7,-,TRBV5-1,TGCGCCAGCAGCTTTTTTGGGATTACAGGGTTCACCTACGAGCAGTACTTC,CASSFFGITGFTYEQYF
-,TRBJ1-2,TRBD1,TRBV9,TGTGCCAGCAGCTCGGGACAGGGTTCCCTTAACTATGGCTACACCTTC,CASSSGQGSLNYGYTF
-,TRBJ1-4,-,TRBV2,TGTGCCAGCAACCTACAACCCGGGGCTAATGAAAAACTGTTTTTT,CASNLQPGANEKLFF
once,TRBJ1-2,-,TRBV5-1,TGCGCCAGCAGCTCGACAGGAGTTGGGGACTATGGCTACACCTTC,CASSSTGVGDYGYTF
-,TRBJ2-7,-,TRBV4-1,TGCGCCAGCAGCTCCTGGGCCTTAGCGGACTCCTACGAGCAGTACTTC,CASSSWALADSYEQYF
-,TRBJ2-7,-,TRBV6-4,TGTGCCAGCAGTGACTTTGACGCCCACTACGAGCAGTACTTC,CASSDFDAHYEQYF
-,TRBJ2-2,-,TRBV29-1,TGCAGCGTTGTGGGGATGGGGCTAGGGGCCGGGGAGCTGTTTTTT,CSVVGMGLGAGELFF
few,TRBJ2-2,-,TRBV7-9,TGTGCCAGCAGCGCATTTGGAGTATCGAACACCGGGGAGCTGTTTTTT,CASSAFGVSNTGELFF
-,TRBJ2-7,TRBD2,TRBV29-1,TGCAGCGTCCCCGGGAGGGGCCCCTACGAGCAGTACTTC,CSVPGRGPYEQYF
-,TRBJ2-5,-,TRBV2,TGTGCCAGCAGCCCCCACGAGACCCAGTACTTC,CASSPHETQYF
-,TRBJ2-5,TRBD1,TRBV7-9,TGTGCCAGCAGCCCCACGGGGGACAGGGTTGGGGAGACCCAGTACTTC,CASSPTGDRVGETQYF
-,TRBJ1-1,TRBD1,TRBV9,TGTGCCAGCAGCGTCGGGACAGGGTCCGCTGAAGCTTTCTTT,CASSVGTGSAEAFF
-,TRBJ2-2,TRBD1,TRBV6-6,TGTGCCAGCAGTTCAACAGGGGGCGACACCGGGGAGCTGTTTTTT,CASSSTGGDTGELFF
-,TRBJ2-3,-,TRBV6-5,TGTGCCAGCAGTTACTCGATAGGGAGCACAGATACGCAGTATTTT,CASSYSIGSTDTQYF
once,TRBJ2-3,-,TRBV6-5,TGTGCCAGCAGCCCCCGGGGGAGCACAGATACGCAGTATTTT,CASSPRGSTDTQYF
-,TRBJ2-7,-,TRBV29-1,TGCAGCGTTGAAGATCTTGGGGCCGGGATGACGGGCGAGCAGTACTTC,CSVEDLGAGMTGEQYF
-,TRBJ2-5,-,TRBV5-1,TGCGCCATCTGCCTCGGGGGGCATCAAGAGACCCAGTACTTC,CAICLGGHQETQYF